Sequencing of this T cell receptor (beta chain) was carried out in a study of cytomegalovirus exposure and HLA in healthy donors. With 60 Vbeta and 13 Jbeta primers, the PCR was carried out. Clones were sequenced by immunoSEQ multiplex PCR, and TCRdb holds only the in-frame ones, with some missing. The sample has under 200,000 clones; approximately 86% are singletons. CDR1 is SEHNR, CDR2 FQNEAQ, per germline (reference sequence). V lost 0 bases and J lost 13, with 13 bases in between. The CDR3 sequence is 14 residues long. Healthy bone marrow donors supplied every sample. The V gene is TRBV7-9, the J gene TRBJ2-6; D is perhaps TRBD2 (6 bases). This receptor was obtained from a woman under 40 in good health and CMV-seronegative. The sequenced material came from PBMCs. CDR3 sequence reads: CASSLARDSEVLTF. Written as DNA, the CDR3 is TGTGCCAGCAGCTTAGCACGGGACTCAGAAGTCCTGACTTTC.